This T cell receptor beta chain was profiled in a study of cytomegalovirus exposure and HLA in healthy donors. Study conclusions and caveats: The investigators catalogued 150 to 200 TCR beta chains as cytomegalovirus-associated.

Vbeta (60) and Jbeta (13) primers were used in the PCR. TCRdb keeps only in-frame clones here, not all; method: immunoSEQ multiplex PCR. The sample shows some 150,000 clones, 80% of them seen only once. Regarding this clone: Its antigen is not identified.

V lost 2 bases, J lost 5 bases, and 15 bases lay in between. CDR3 length equals 15 residues. From germline, CDR1 is MNHEY and CDR2 SMNVEV (reference sequence). The sequencing sample was made of PBMCs. This clonotype was sampled from a middle-aged woman in good health and CMV-seropositive. This sequence joins TRBV27 and TRBJ1-1; no clear D gene. CDR3 sequence (DNA): TGTGCCAGCAGTTTACGCCCCGAGGGAGTTACTGAAGCTTTCTTT. This sequence encodes CASSLRPEGVTEAFF.